A single TCR beta chain is shown here with its context. Its target is unknown. The PCR had 60 Vbeta and 13 Jbeta primers. The table came from immunoSEQ multiplex PCR; TCRdb's copy has only in-frame clones and leaves some out. The sample lists 100,000 to 150,000 clones; 80% were seen once. This sample was taken from a study of cytomegalovirus exposure and HLA in healthy donors. At the time of sampling, donors were nominally healthy, though unrecorded immune exposures were likely. Germline V CDR1 and CDR2: KGHSY, FQNENV. The CDR3 length is 16 residues. The V end was cut by 1 base, the J end by 6 bases, with 18 bases between. Overall study findings and caveats: Overall, approximately 150 TCR beta chains were annotated as cytomegalovirus-associated. Rare TCR sequences predominated, though certain public TCRs were found in many donors.

The chain uses TRBV16 and TRBJ1-1; possibly TRBD1 for D (6 bases). Sequences were obtained from PBMCs. The source of this sequence is a woman between 40 and 55 years old in good health and CMV-seronegative. The CDR3 DNA reads TGTGCCAGCAGCCAATTCGGCAAGGGGGGAGGGTCTGAAGCTTTCTTT. Its protein product is CASSQFGKGGGSEAFF.